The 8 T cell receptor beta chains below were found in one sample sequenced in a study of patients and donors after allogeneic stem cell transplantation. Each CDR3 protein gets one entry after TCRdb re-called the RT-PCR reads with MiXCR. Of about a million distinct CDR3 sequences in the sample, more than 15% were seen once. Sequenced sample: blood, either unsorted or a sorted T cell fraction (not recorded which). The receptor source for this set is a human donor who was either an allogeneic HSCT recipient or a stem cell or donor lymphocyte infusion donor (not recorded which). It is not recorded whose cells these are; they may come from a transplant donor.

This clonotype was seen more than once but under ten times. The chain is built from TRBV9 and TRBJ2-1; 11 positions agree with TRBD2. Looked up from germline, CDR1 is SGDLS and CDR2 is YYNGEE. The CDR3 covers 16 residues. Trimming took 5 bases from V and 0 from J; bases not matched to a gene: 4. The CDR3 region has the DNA TGTGCCAGCAGAGGTACTAGCGGGGGCTCCTACAATGAGCAGTTCTTC. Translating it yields CASRGTSGGSYNEQFF.

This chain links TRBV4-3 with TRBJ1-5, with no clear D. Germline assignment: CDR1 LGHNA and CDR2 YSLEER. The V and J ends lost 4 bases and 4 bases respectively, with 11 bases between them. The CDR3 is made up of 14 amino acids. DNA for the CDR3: TGCGCCAGCAGCCGAACCGACGGAAATCAGCCCCAGCATTTT. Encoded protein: CASSRTDGNQPQHF.

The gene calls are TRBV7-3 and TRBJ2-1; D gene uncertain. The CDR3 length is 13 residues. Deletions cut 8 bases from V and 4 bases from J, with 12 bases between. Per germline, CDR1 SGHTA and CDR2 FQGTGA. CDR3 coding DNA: TGTGCCAGCGGTGCGGACGGTTACAATGAGCAGTTCTTC. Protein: CASGADGYNEQFF.

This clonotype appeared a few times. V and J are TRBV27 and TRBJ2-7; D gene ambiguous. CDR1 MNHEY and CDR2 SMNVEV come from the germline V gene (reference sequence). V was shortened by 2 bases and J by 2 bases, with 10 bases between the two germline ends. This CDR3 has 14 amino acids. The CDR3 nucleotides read TGTGCCAGCAGTTTAATGCCGGGTCCCTACGAGCAGTACTTC. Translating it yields CASSLMPGPYEQYF.

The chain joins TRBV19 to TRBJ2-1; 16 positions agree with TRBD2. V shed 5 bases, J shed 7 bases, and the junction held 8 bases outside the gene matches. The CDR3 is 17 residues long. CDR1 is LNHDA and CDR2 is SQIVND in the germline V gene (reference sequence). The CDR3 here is CASSVYEGLAGGNEQFF. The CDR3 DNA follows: TGTGCCAGTAGTGTCTACGAGGGACTAGCGGGGGGGAATGAGCAGTTCTTC.

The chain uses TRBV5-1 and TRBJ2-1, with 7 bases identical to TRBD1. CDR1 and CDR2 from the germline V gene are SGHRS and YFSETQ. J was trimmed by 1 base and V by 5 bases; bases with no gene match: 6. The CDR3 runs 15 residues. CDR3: CASRSTGESYNEQFF. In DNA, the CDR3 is TGCGCCAGCAGATCCACAGGGGAATCCTACAATGAGCAGTTCTTC.

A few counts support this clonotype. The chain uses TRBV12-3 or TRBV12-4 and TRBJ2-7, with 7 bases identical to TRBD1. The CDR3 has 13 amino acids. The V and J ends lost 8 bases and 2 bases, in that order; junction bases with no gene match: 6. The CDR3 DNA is TGTGCCAGCGGTGACGGGACAGCCTACGAGCAGTACTTC. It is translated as CASGDGTAYEQYF.

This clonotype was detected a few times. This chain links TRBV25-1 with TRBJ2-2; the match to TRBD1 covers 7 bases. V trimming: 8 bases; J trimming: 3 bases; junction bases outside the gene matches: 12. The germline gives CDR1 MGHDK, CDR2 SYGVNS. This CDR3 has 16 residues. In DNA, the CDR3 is TGTGCCAGCGCGTCATCTCGACAGGGCTACACCGGGGAGCTGTTTTTT. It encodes CASASSRQGYTGELFF.